This T cell receptor beta chain derives from a study of blood T cell repertoires in COVID-19. Study-wide context: Spain, Italy and the United States supplied samples that represented acute and convalescent COVID-19. The cDNA or gDNA used as material had been derived from T cells, B-cell-depleted T cells, or PBMCs.

Original data processing: Reference gene primer amplification yielded estimated nucleated cell counts. Using immunoSEQ multiplex PCR, the repertoire was profiled, and TCRdb retains in-frame clones only, with some absent. The DNA gave D and trimming, while V, J and clone size come from that table. The sample carries 150,000 to 200,000 clones, 80% to 90% recorded once. This CDR3 has 14 residues. Trimming cost V 6 bases and J 10 bases; bases outside gene matches: 9. Germline CDR1 is LNHDA and CDR2 is SQIVND (reference sequence). A few counts support this clone. The source material was peripheral blood. This clonotype was obtained from a man aged 60 to 75 with acute or convalescent COVID-19. The chain joins TRBV19 to TRBJ1-4; 9 nucleotides line up with TRBD1. CDR3 nucleotides: TGTGCCAGTAGGTTGGGACAGGGCGGCGGAAAACTGTTTTTT. It translates to CASRLGQGGGKLFF.